These 13 T cell receptor beta chains were all obtained from the same sample, sequenced in a study of shared clonotypes between healthy human individuals. Profiled with immunoSEQ multiplex PCR; TCRdb holds only in-frame clones, not every one. This sample has under 650,000 clones, with 90% to 97% found just once. The sequenced sample was naive CD4+ T cells sorted from blood. Documented subset: CD45RA+ positively selected. The origin of the receptors is a woman in her thirties in good health.

This clone has just one count. The J gene is TRBJ2-7, the V gene TRBV11-2; D unresolved. V was cut by 1 base and J by 7 bases, with 5 bases left in between. This CDR3 is built from 11 residues. The germline V gene encodes CDR1 SGHAT and CDR2 FQNNGV. CDR3 coding DNA: TGTGCCAGCAGCTTAGCGGTGGAGCAGTACTTC. This gives the protein CASSLAVEQYF.

This chain links TRBV9 with TRBJ2-3; D not resolved. V was cut by 0 bases and J by 0 bases, with 8 bases left in between. Germline V gene data show CDR1 as SGDLS and CDR2 as YYNGEE. The CDR3 is 15 residues long. CDR3 in amino acids: CASSVGVGSTDTQYF. The CDR3 region has the DNA TGTGCCAGCAGCGTAGGAGTAGGGAGCACAGATACGCAGTATTTT.

The chain joins TRBV6-5 to TRBJ1-1, with 7 bases identical to TRBD1. Germline V CDR1 and CDR2: MNHEY, SVGAGI. The CDR3 is 15 residues long. V dropped 0 bases and J dropped 2; count of bases not matched to a gene: 3. CDR3: CASSYSTGRNTEAFF. CDR3 DNA sequence: TGTGCCAGCAGTTACTCGACAGGGCGAAACACTGAAGCTTTCTTT.

The CDR3 DNA follows: TGTGCCAGCTCACCGCCGGGACGGTATAACTCTGGGGCCAACGTCCTGACTTTC. Amino acid sequence: CASSPPGRYNSGANVLTF. The chain employs TRBV18 and TRBJ2-6; either TRBD1 or TRBD2 may supply D (5 bases each). V was trimmed by 3 bases and J by 0 bases, leaving 15 bases between them. The CDR3 totals 18 residues. Germline values: CDR1 KGHSH, CDR2 LQKENI.

V usage is TRBV29-1 and J usage is TRBJ1-2; no reliable D call. This CDR3 contains 17 residues. Germline V gene lookup returns CDR1 SQVTM and CDR2 ANQGSEA. V was clipped by 4 bases and J by 8 bases, with 29 bases between them. This CDR3 is CSVVVVEMWRPRMGYTF. In DNA form, the CDR3 reads TGCAGCGTTGTGGTTGTAGAAATGTGGCGGCCCCGAATGGGCTACACCTTC.

The V and J genes are TRBV7-9 and TRBJ2-3; no clear D gene. Germline CDR1 reads SEHNR; CDR2 reads FQNEAQ (reference sequence). CDR3 length equals 12 residues. V was shortened by 5 bases and J by 7 bases, with 10 bases between the two germline ends. CDR3 in DNA: TGTGCCAGCAGCCCTGACTTTTATACGCAGTATTTT. Protein sequence: CASSPDFYTQYF.

This chain uses TRBV29-1 with TRBJ2-3, with D perhaps matching TRBD2 (5 bases). The CDR3 has 14 amino acids. The germline CDR1 and CDR2 sequences are SQVTM and ANQGSEA. The V end lost 6 bases, the J end lost 2 bases, and 15 bases lay between the germline ends. CDR3 coding DNA: TGCAGCGTCACGGCGGGTTCGGCCACAGATACGCAGTATTTT. Its translation: CSVTAGSATDTQYF.

The chain carries TRBV7-3 and TRBJ2-5; 9 bases agree with TRBD1. The CDR3 is 15 residues long. Germline V gives CDR1 SGHTA, CDR2 FQGTGA. Trimming took 2 bases from V and 2 from J; bases not matched to a gene: 3. DNA of the CDR3: TGTGCCAGCAGCTTAGTCGGGACAGGGCAAGAGACCCAGTACTTC. The encoded protein is CASSLVGTGQETQYF.

The J gene is TRBJ2-7, the V gene TRBV18; 8 nucleotides line up with TRBD1. Germline V gene data show CDR1 as KGHSH and CDR2 as LQKENI. V lost 3 bases and J lost 6; bases outside the gene matches: 7. CDR3 size: 14 residues. CDR3 protein: CASSPFTDRGEQYF. Here the CDR3 DNA reads TGTGCCAGCTCACCCTTTACCGACAGGGGCGAGCAGTACTTC. Full variable domain (outside the CDR3, taken from reference TRBV18 and TRBJ2-7): NAGVMQNPRHLVRRRGQEARLRCSPMKGHSHVYWYRQLPEEGLKFMVYLQKENIIDESGMPKERFSAEFPKEGPSILRIQQVVRGDSAAYFCASSPFTDRGEQYFGPGTRLTVT.

V and J are TRBV19 and TRBJ2-2, with 9 bases that match TRBD1. Germline CDR1 and CDR2: LNHDA and SQIVND (reference sequence). V lost 6 bases, J lost 3 bases, and 8 bases stayed unmatched. This CDR3 is built from 16 residues. DNA of the CDR3: TGTGCCAGTAGACTGGGACAGGGCGTGTACACCGGGGAGCTGTTTTTT. It translates to CASRLGQGVYTGELFF.

The rearrangement joins TRBV28 to TRBJ1-1; unclear D gene. This CDR3 comprises 10 residues. Deletions cut 7 bases from V and 11 bases from J, with 11 bases between. The V gene's germline CDR1 is MDHEN and CDR2 SYDVKM. CDR3 residues: CASKGQEAFF. The CDR3 DNA follows: TGTGCCAGCAAAGGGCAGGAGGCTTTCTTT.

The rearrangement joins TRBV7-9 to TRBJ1-2; D is possibly TRBD1 (5 bases). V was pared by 4 bases and J by 4 bases, with 25 bases between. Germline assignment: CDR1 SEHNR and CDR2 FQNEAQ (reference sequence). The CDR3 length is 18 residues. CDR3 sequence reads: CASSSEVGAGPTSYGYTF. CDR3 in DNA: TGTGCCAGCAGCTCGGAGGTTGGGGCAGGACCCACGAGCTATGGCTACACCTTC.

The rearrangement uses TRBV5-1 and TRBJ2-7, with 8 positions matching TRBD1. Looked up from germline, CDR1 is SGHRS and CDR2 is YFSETQ. The V segment lost 4 bases and the J segment 2 bases; nucleotides outside the gene matches: 8. The CDR3 sequence is 15 residues long. CDR3 region: CASSVQDRAPYEQYF. The CDR3 DNA is TGCGCCAGCAGCGTACAGGACAGGGCCCCCTACGAGCAGTACTTC.